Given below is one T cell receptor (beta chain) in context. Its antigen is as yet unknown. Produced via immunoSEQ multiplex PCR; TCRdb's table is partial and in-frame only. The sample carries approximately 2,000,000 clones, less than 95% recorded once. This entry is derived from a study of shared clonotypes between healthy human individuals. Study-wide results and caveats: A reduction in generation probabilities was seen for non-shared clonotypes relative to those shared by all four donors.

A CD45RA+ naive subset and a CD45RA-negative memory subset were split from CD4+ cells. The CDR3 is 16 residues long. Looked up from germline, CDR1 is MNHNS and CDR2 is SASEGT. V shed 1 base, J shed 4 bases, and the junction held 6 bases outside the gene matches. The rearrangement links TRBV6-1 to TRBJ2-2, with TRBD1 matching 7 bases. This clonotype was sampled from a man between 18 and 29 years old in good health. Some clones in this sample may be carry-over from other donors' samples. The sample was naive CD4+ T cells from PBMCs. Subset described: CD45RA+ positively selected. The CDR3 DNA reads TGTGCCAGCAGTGAAGTGGTGACAGGGTTCACCGGGGAGCTGTTTTTT. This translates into CASSEVVTGFTGELFF.